The rows below give T cell receptor beta chains drawn from one sample of a study of T cell repertoires in cytomegalovirus infection. TCRdb reprocessed the reads with MiXCR, giving one entry per CDR3 protein. The repertoire includes 560,000 or so distinct CDR3 sequences, 16% of them detected once, and approximately 24% sits in the top ten. Sequenced input: CD8+ T cells from PBMCs. The source of these receptors is a human donor in good health (CMV status not recorded). Some clones in this sample may be carry-over from other donors' samples. Both conserved end residues are part of each CDR3. The D gene is left open where the match is weak. Rows may omit the clone size; those that give it use once, few, many or a size class.

J: TRBJ2-5
D: TRBD2
V: TRBV9
size: few
DNA: TGTGCCAGCAGCCAGGGCGGGGGGGGCCAGGAGACCCAGTACTTC
CDR3: CASSQGGGGQETQYF

J: TRBJ2-1
D: TRBD2
V: TRBV7-8
size: many
DNA: TGTGCCAGCAGCTCCGGACTAGCGGGAGGGCCCTACAATGAGCAGTTCTTC
CDR3: CASSSGLAGGPYNEQFF

J: TRBJ1-2
D: NA
V: TRBV7-8
size: many
DNA: TGTGCCAGCAGCTTACATAACTATGGCTACACCTTC
CDR3: CASSLHNYGYTF

J: TRBJ2-3
D: NA
V: TRBV5-4
size: many
DNA: TGTGCCAGCAGGAAGGCAGGCTACACAGATACGCAGTATTTT
CDR3: CASRKAGYTDTQYF

J: TRBJ1-4
D: TRBD1
V: TRBV7-8
size: many
DNA: TGTGCCAGCAGCCGACAGGGCGGGCTTGAGGAAAAACTGTTTTTT
CDR3: CASSRQGGLEEKLFF

J: TRBJ1-5
D: NA
V: TRBV14
size: few
DNA: TGTGCCAGCAGCCACAGGGGTAAGAATCAGCCCCAGCATTTT
CDR3: CASSHRGKNQPQHF

J: TRBJ2-7
D: NA
V: TRBV7-6
size: many
DNA: TGTGCCAGCAGCTTGGGGGAGGCGGCCTACGAGCAGTACTTC
CDR3: CASSLGEAAYEQYF

J: TRBJ1-1
D: NA
V: TRBV12-3/TRBV12-4
size: many
DNA: TGTGCCAGCACCTATCTTACCACACGGGATGAAGCTTTCTTT
CDR3: CASTYLTTRDEAFF

J: TRBJ2-5
D: TRBD2
V: TRBV11-3
size: many
DNA: TGTGCCAGCAGCCTGCATAGCGGGGCGGCCCAAGAGACCCAGTACTTC
CDR3: CASSLHSGAAQETQYF

J: TRBJ1-1
D: NA
V: TRBV6-5
size: many
DNA: TGTGCCAGCAGACCCGGCGAAGGCACTGAAGCTTTCTTT
CDR3: CASRPGEGTEAFF

J: TRBJ2-7
D: NA
V: TRBV7-2
size: many
DNA: TGTGCCAGCAGCCTAAGGTCCCGGGACGTCTTCTACGAGCAGTACTTC
CDR3: CASSLRSRDVFYEQYF

J: TRBJ2-6
D: NA
V: TRBV6-6
size: NA
DNA: TGTGCCAGCAGCCCCTTGCCGTCCCTGTCGGCTTCTGGGGCCAACGTCCTGACTTTC
CDR3: CASSPLPSLSASGANVLTF

J: TRBJ2-1
D: TRBD2
V: TRBV27
size: many
DNA: TGTGCCAGCAGTCCAGGGACTAGCGGGAGCCATGAGCAGTTCTTC
CDR3: CASSPGTSGSHEQFF

J: TRBJ1-1
D: TRBD1
V: TRBV19
size: many
DNA: TGTGCCAGTAGGGACAGGGGGAACACTGAAGCTTTCTTT
CDR3: CASRDRGNTEAFF

J: TRBJ1-2
D: NA
V: TRBV27
size: NA
DNA: TGTGCCAGCAGTTCGATGACAGAATCGATCTACACCTTC
CDR3: CASSSMTESIYTF

J: TRBJ2-3
D: NA
V: TRBV7-3
size: many
DNA: TGTGCCAGCAGCTTAAGGGGAGTGGGCACAGATACGCAGTATTTT
CDR3: CASSLRGVGTDTQYF

J: TRBJ2-7
D: TRBD1
V: TRBV7-9
size: few
DNA: TGTGCCAGCAGCTCAAGGGGGCGGGCCTACGAGCAGTACTTC
CDR3: CASSSRGRAYEQYF

J: TRBJ1-4
D: NA
V: TRBV19
size: NA
DNA: TGTGCCACGTCACGCCGGGGCCGAAATGAAAAACTGTTTTTT
CDR3: CATSRRGRNEKLFF

J: TRBJ1-6
D: NA
V: TRBV6-1
size: many
DNA: TGTGCCAGCAGTGAACTAAGCAGGGTCAATAATTCACCCCTCCACTTT
CDR3: CASSELSRVNNSPLHF

J: TRBJ2-7
D: NA
V: TRBV6-1
size: many
DNA: TGTGCCAGCAGTCCGGGACTCACATCCTACGAGCAGTACTTC
CDR3: CASSPGLTSYEQYF

J: TRBJ2-1
D: NA
V: TRBV9
size: NA
DNA: TGTGCCAGCAGCGTTAAGGACGGCTCCTACAATGAGCAGTTCTTC
CDR3: CASSVKDGSYNEQFF

J: TRBJ2-3
D: TRBD1
V: TRBV7-8
size: many
DNA: TGTGCCAGCAGCTACAGGGACAGGAGACTGATCCCCACACGCACAGATACGCAGTATTTT
CDR3: CASSYRDRRLIPTRTDTQYF

J: TRBJ2-2
D: NA
V: TRBV12-3/TRBV12-4
size: NA
DNA: TGTGCCAGCAGGGCTAGCGCAGGCACCGGGGAGCTGTTTTTT
CDR3: CASRASAGTGELFF

J: TRBJ2-4
D: TRBD1
V: TRBV27
size: few
DNA: TGTGCCAGCAGTGCGGGACAGGGGATAGCCAAAAACATTCAGTACTTC
CDR3: CASSAGQGIAKNIQYF

J: TRBJ2-1
D: TRBD2
V: TRBV9
size: many
DNA: TGTGCCAGCAGTTTGACTAGCGGGCACCTGGGCGACAATGAGCAGTTCTTC
CDR3: CASSLTSGHLGDNEQFF

J: TRBJ2-3
D: NA
V: TRBV7-9
size: many
DNA: TGTGCCAGCAGCTTCAAAAGGTCAGATACGCAGTATTTT
CDR3: CASSFKRSDTQYF

J: TRBJ1-2
D: TRBD1
V: TRBV7-2
size: many
DNA: TGTGCCAGCAGCTTGGAAGGACAGGGCAGCTATGGCTACACCTTC
CDR3: CASSLEGQGSYGYTF

J: TRBJ2-7
D: TRBD2
V: TRBV7-9
size: many
DNA: TGTGCCAGCAGCTCGCCTAGCGATCGGGGGGTTCACGAGCAGTACTTC
CDR3: CASSSPSDRGVHEQYF

J: TRBJ2-3
D: NA
V: TRBV7-9
size: few
DNA: TGTGCCAGCAGACCAAGTGGAGGGGGCAGTACAGATACGCAGTATTTT
CDR3: CASRPSGGGSTDTQYF

J: TRBJ1-1
D: NA
V: TRBV20-1
size: many
DNA: TGCAGTGCTAGAGGGGACCCCCCTGAAGCTTTCTTT
CDR3: CSARGDPPEAFF

J: TRBJ2-7
D: NA
V: TRBV9
size: few
DNA: TGTGCCAGCAGCGTAGGAGACGGGAGCCACGAGCAGTACTTC
CDR3: CASSVGDGSHEQYF

J: TRBJ2-1
D: TRBD1
V: TRBV7-3
size: NA
DNA: TGTGCCAGCAGTGGACAGGGGGCCAATGAGCAGTTCTTC
CDR3: CASSGQGANEQFF

J: TRBJ2-2
D: NA
V: TRBV7-8
size: NA
DNA: TGTGCAAGCAGCCCTCGGGCGGTAGCAAAAACCGGGGAGCTGTTTTTT
CDR3: CASSPRAVAKTGELFF

J: TRBJ1-2
D: TRBD1
V: TRBV6-1
size: many
DNA: TGTGCCAGCAGTGGGGGGACAGCGGACTTCTATGGCTACACCTTC
CDR3: CASSGGTADFYGYTF

J: TRBJ2-7
D: TRBD1
V: TRBV7-6
size: NA
DNA: TGTGCCAGCAGCTCCGCCTTAACAGGGGCGACTCTCTACGAGCAGTACTTC
CDR3: CASSSALTGATLYEQYF

J: TRBJ2-7
D: NA
V: TRBV9
size: NA
DNA: TGTGCCAGCAGCCTAAGCGGGGACAGTTCCTACGAGCAGTACTTC
CDR3: CASSLSGDSSYEQYF

J: TRBJ2-1
D: NA
V: TRBV25-1
size: once
DNA: TGTGCCAGCGGGGGCCTCTCCTACAATGAGCAGTTCTTC
CDR3: CASGGLSYNEQFF

J: TRBJ1-2
D: NA
V: TRBV7-6
size: many
DNA: TGTGCCAGCAGCGACGGGGCGGCCTATGGCTACACCTTC
CDR3: CASSDGAAYGYTF

J: TRBJ1-2
D: TRBD1
V: TRBV7-2
size: NA
DNA: TGTGACAGCAGCGTAGGGGACGTCACTCCGACAGGGTTGGGTAGTGGCTACAACTTC
CDR3: CDSSVGDVTPTGLGSGYNF

J: TRBJ1-1
D: NA
V: TRBV20-1
size: few
DNA: TGCAGTGCGGACCCGGCGAGGACTGAAGCTTTCTTT
CDR3: CSADPARTEAFF

J: TRBJ1-2
D: TRBD1
V: TRBV11-2
size: many
DNA: TGTGCCAGCAGCTTAGGCCCCCGACAGGGTAACTATGGCTACACCTTC
CDR3: CASSLGPRQGNYGYTF

J: TRBJ2-1
D: NA
V: TRBV14
size: NA
DNA: TGTGCCAGCAGCCTTGCGGGGAGTTCGAATGAGCAGTTCTTC
CDR3: CASSLAGSSNEQFF

J: TRBJ2-7
D: TRBD2
V: TRBV12-3/TRBV12-4
size: few
DNA: TGTGCCAGCAGAGAGGGAAGCGGGGTGTACGAGCAGTACTTC
CDR3: CASREGSGVYEQYF

J: TRBJ2-7
D: TRBD1
V: TRBV28
size: many
DNA: TGTGCCAGCAGTTCTCACAGGGGGCAGTACTTC
CDR3: CASSSHRGQYF

J: TRBJ2-1
D: NA
V: TRBV5-4
size: many
DNA: TGTGCCAGCAGCTTGGGTTTCAGTGAGCAGTTCTTC
CDR3: CASSLGFSEQFF

J: TRBJ2-2
D: TRBD2
V: TRBV11-2
size: many
DNA: TGTGCCAGCAGCGCAGCGGGAGCGAGAGCCGGGGAGCTGTTTTTT
CDR3: CASSAAGARAGELFF

J: TRBJ2-1
D: TRBD1
V: TRBV4-1
size: many
DNA: TGCGCCAGCAGCCAAGATGGCAGGGGGAACAGTGAGCAGTTCTTC
CDR3: CASSQDGRGNSEQFF

J: TRBJ1-5
D: TRBD1
V: TRBV15
size: few
DNA: TGTGCCACCAGCAGAGCATGGTTAGGGGGCGGACAGCCCCAGCATTTT
CDR3: CATSRAWLGGGQPQHF

J: TRBJ2-5
D: NA
V: TRBV14
size: NA
DNA: TGTGCCAGCAGCCAAGATAAGGGGTTAGAGACCCAGTACTTC
CDR3: CASSQDKGLETQYF